This T cell receptor beta chain appears in the sequencing data of a study of metastatic and nonmetastatic thyroid tumors. The CDR3 sequence is 15 residues long. The germline V gene has CDR1 SGHAT and CDR2 FQNNGV. The trim removed 0 bases at V and 1 base at J, leaving 0 bases unmatched. This clone appeared many times. Other DNA sequences in the same sample also yield this CDR3. The entire patient cohort was treatment-naive prior to thyroid surgery. TCRdb re-called clones via MiXCR from the PCR reads. The table lists 22,000 or so clones, approximately 23% of them singletons. The specimen was tumor tissue. The sequence was collected from a female donor with papillary thyroid cancer or a benign thyroid nodule (not recorded which). Some clones in this sample may be carry-over from other donors' samples. This rearrangement joins TRBV11-2 to TRBJ2-3, with 8 nucleotides matching TRBD2. CDR3 bases: TGTGCCAGCAGCTTAGACGGGGGGGGCACAGATACGCAGTATTTT. Protein product: CASSLDGGGTDTQYF. The full variable domain, in which reference TRBV11-2 and TRBJ2-3 provide the parts outside the CDR3, is EAGVAQSPRYKIIEKRQSVAFWCNPISGHATLYWYQQILGQGPKLLIQFQNNGVVDDSQLPKDRFSAERLKGVDSTLKIQPAKLEDSAVYLCASSLDGGGTDTQYFGPGTRLTVL.